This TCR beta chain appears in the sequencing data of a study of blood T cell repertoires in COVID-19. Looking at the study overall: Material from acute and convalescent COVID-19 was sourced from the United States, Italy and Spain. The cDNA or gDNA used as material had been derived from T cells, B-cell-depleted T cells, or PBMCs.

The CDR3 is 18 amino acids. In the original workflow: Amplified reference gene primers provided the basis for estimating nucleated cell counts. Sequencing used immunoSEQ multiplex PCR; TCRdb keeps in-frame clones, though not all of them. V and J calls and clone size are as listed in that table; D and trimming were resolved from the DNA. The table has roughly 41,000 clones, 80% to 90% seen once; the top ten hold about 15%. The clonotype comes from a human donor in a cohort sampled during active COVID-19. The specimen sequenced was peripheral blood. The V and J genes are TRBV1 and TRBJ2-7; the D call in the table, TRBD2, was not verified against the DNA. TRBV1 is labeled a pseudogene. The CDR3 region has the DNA TGCACCAGCACCCCACCCGGTCGGACTAGCGGGACCCCCTACGAGCAGTACTTC. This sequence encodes CTSTPPGRTSGTPYEQYF.